The 28 T cell receptor beta chains presented below share a single source sample, sequenced in a study of T cell clonality in common variable immunodeficiency. TCRdb's table, derived via immunoSEQ multiplex PCR, lists solely in-frame clones and lacks some. The sample has around 57,000 clones, none seen only once. Material for sequencing was peripheral blood mononuclear cells. The receptor source for this set is a person aged 18 to 69 in good health.

This clone was found many times. The read comes to an end 3 residues before the CDR3 does, leaving the germline J gene to fill in the end. The chain recombines TRBV28 with TRBJ2-7; 11 nucleotides match TRBD1. This CDR3 has 16 amino acids. V shed 6 bases and J 4 bases; nucleotides not matched to a gene: 11. Germline assignment: CDR1 MDHEN and CDR2 SYDVKM. Partial CDR3 DNA: TGTGCCAGCAGCCGCAACACGGACAGGGGGCGGTACGAG. It encodes CASSRNTDRGRYE. The full-length CDR3 reads as CASSRNTDRGRYEQYF.

This clone was observed at least ten times. The read finishes 3 residues shy of the CDR3 end, and the germline J gene is used to complete it. J is TRBJ2-7 and V is TRBV29-1; 11 bases align to TRBD1. With V trimmed by 2 bases and J by 5 bases, 8 bases remained unmatched. CDR3 length: 15 amino acids. Germline V lookup: CDR1 SQVTM, CDR2 ANQGSEA. Incomplete CDR3 DNA: TGCAGCGTTGAAACGCTAGGACAGGGGGCTAACGAG. It yields the protein CSVETLGQGANE. The full CDR3 is CSVETLGQGANEQYF.

The table lists this clone with many counts. The CDR3 end falls 3 residues outside the read, so it is completed with the germline J gene. V usage is TRBV19 and J usage is TRBJ1-1; the D is unclear. Trimming cost V 2 bases and J 3 bases, with 10 bases left between them. The CDR3 is 14 amino acids. Germline CDR1 reads LNHDA; CDR2 reads SQIVND (reference sequence). The covered CDR3 bases are TGTGCCAGTAGTATACAGGATTTAGACACTGAA. This encodes CASSIQDLDTE. In full, the CDR3 reads CASSIQDLDTEAFF.

This clone turned up a few times. The CDR3 end falls 3 residues outside the read, so it is completed with the germline J gene. This sequence joins TRBV11-1 and TRBJ2-1, with 9 bases that match TRBD2. The germline CDR1 and CDR2 sequences are SGHAT and FQDESV (reference sequence). V was pared by 6 bases and J by 8 bases, with 8 bases of the junction left unmatched. The CDR3 totals 14 residues. CDR3 in amino acids: CASSQGLAIYEQFF. The part of the CDR3 DNA that was read is TGTGCCAGCAGTCAAGGACTAGCGATATATGAG.

The sample holds many counts of this clone. The observed sequence ends 3 residues before the CDR3 terminus, with the missing tail filled in from the germline J gene. V is TRBV20-1 and J is TRBJ2-3, with TRBD2 as a possible D gene (5 bases). Looked up from germline, CDR1 is DFQATT and CDR2 is SNEGSKA (reference sequence). V was cut by 7 bases and J by 2 bases, with 13 bases left in between. The CDR3 runs to 13 residues. CDR3 in amino acids: CSVKRPSTDTQYF. The sequenced CDR3 bases are TGCAGTGTAAAGCGGCCTTCCACAGATACG.

There are many counts of this clone. The DNA ends 3 residues before the CDR3 does, and the rest of the CDR3 is filled in from the germline J gene. J is TRBJ2-1 and V is TRBV20-1, with 9 bases lining up with TRBD2. This CDR3 is built from 14 residues. After removal of 5 bases from V and 0 bases from J, the junction contained 2 bases not matched to a gene. CDR1 and CDR2 (germline): DFQATT, SNEGSKA (reference sequence). CDR3 DNA, as far as it was read: TGCAGTGCTGGTAGCGGGAGCTCCTACAATGAG. Encoded protein: CSAGSGSSYNE. From start to end, the CDR3 is CSAGSGSSYNEQFF.

This clone showed up many times. The read finishes 3 residues shy of the CDR3 end, and the germline J gene is used to complete it. The rearrangement uses TRBV20-1 and TRBJ1-1, with D maybe TRBD1 (5 bases). V was shortened by 7 bases and J by 3 bases, with 18 bases between the two germline ends. In germline, CDR1 is DFQATT, CDR2 SNEGSKA (reference sequence). This CDR3 contains 14 residues. The CDR3 reads CSVGLGFEDTEAFF. CDR3 DNA, as far as it was read: TGCAGTGTGGGACTAGGTTTTGAGGACACTGAA.

This clone was detected ten times or more. The read falls 3 residues short of the CDR3 end, and the missing part is taken from the germline J gene. This chain connects TRBV29-1 to TRBJ2-7; D perhaps matches TRBD1 (5 bases). The CDR3 is made up of 15 amino acids. In germline, CDR1 is SQVTM, CDR2 ANQGSEA. Trimming pared 2 bases from V and 3 bases from J, leaving 17 bases between. Here the CDR3 reads CSVEYGSDRHYEQYF. The covered CDR3 bases are TGCAGCGTTGAATATGGGTCCGACAGACACTACGAG.

This clone was observed at least ten times. The DNA ends 3 residues before the CDR3 does, and the rest of the CDR3 is filled in from the germline J gene. This rearrangement joins TRBV5-1 to TRBJ2-7; TRBD1 is a possible D gene (5 bases). The V end was cut by 1 base, the J end by 6 bases, with 8 bases between. CDR1 and CDR2 from the germline V gene are SGHRS and YFSETQ. This CDR3 is built from 12 residues. CDR3 protein: CASSLRGLEQYF. Incomplete CDR3 DNA: TGCGCCAGCAGCTTGAGGGGTCTCGAG.

In this sample, this clone turned up many times. CDR3 bases read: TGCGCCAGCAGCCGCAGGGGGACGAACACCGGGGAG. The encoded protein is CASSRRGTNTGE. The CDR3, in full, reads CASSRRGTNTGELFF. The chain employs TRBV5-1 and TRBJ2-2, with 7 bases lining up with TRBD1. The sequenced fragment ends 3 residues before the CDR3 boundary, so the rest is inferred from the germline J gene. V gave up 4 bases and J gave up 0 bases; unmatched junction bases: 3. This CDR3 region has 15 residues. Germline loops: CDR1 SGHRS, CDR2 YFSETQ.

This clone was seen at least ten times. The CDR3 is cut off 3 residues early in the read; its end comes from the germline J gene. The chain carries TRBV7-2 and TRBJ2-7; 8 bases match TRBD2. The length of the CDR3 is 14 residues. The V gene end was trimmed by 3 bases and the J gene end by 4 bases; junction bases not matched to a gene: 5. The germline V gene has CDR1 SGHTA and CDR2 FQGNSA. The sequenced part of the CDR3 DNA is TGTGCCAGCAGCTTTTCCGGGGGGGGGTACGAG. Its translation is CASSFSGGGYE. In full, the CDR3 reads CASSFSGGGYEQYF.

In its sample, this clone was seen many times. The read gets to within 3 residues of the CDR3 end, and the germline J gene fills in the rest. V and J are TRBV20-1 and TRBJ2-2, with TRBD2 identical over 7 bases. The CDR3 loop spans 14 amino acids. V gave up 2 bases and J gave up 2 bases; unmatched junction bases: 2. Germline V CDR1 and CDR2: DFQATT, SNEGSKA (reference sequence). The CDR3 loop is CSARLAANTGELFF. CDR3 bases read: TGCAGTGCTAGACTAGCGGCAAACACCGGGGAG.

This clone occurred many times. The read falls 3 residues short of the CDR3 end, and the missing part is taken from the germline J gene. J is TRBJ1-2 and V is TRBV12-3 or TRBV12-4; D call uncertain. This CDR3 has 13 amino acids. The CDR3 region is CASSFLTLMGYTF. The sequenced part of the CDR3 DNA is TGTGCCAGCAGTTTCTTGACATTAATGGGC.

In its sample, this clone was seen a few times. The CDR3 bases that were read are TGCGCCAGCAGCCCCCGACTAGTTTCTGTCGCCGGGGAG. Translating it yields CASSPRLVSVAGE. The whole CDR3 protein reads CASSPRLVSVAGELFF. The gene calls are TRBV5-1 and TRBJ2-2; a weak D match, TRBD2 (6 bases). The read gets to within 3 residues of the CDR3 end, and the germline J gene fills in the rest. The germline V and J ends were trimmed by 4 bases and 6 bases, with 19 bases remaining between them. The length of the CDR3 is 16 residues. Germline assignment: CDR1 SGHRS and CDR2 YFSETQ.

This clone was detected ten times or more. With the read ending 3 residues before the CDR3 end, the germline J gene is used to fill in that end. The rearrangement joins TRBV20-1 to TRBJ2-3; perhaps TRBD2 as D (6 bases). V was shortened by 1 base and J by 2 bases, with 22 bases between the two germline ends. The CDR3 extends over 18 amino acids. Germline-derived CDR1 and CDR2 are DFQATT and SNEGSKA (reference sequence). CDR3 in amino acids: CSARGRTTLTGFTDTQYF. Partial CDR3 DNA: TGCAGTGCTAGAGGACGGACTACACTGACGGGGTTCACAGATACG.

This clone was recorded at least ten times. The CDR3 protein is CASSTGYWANEKLFF. The DNA read from the CDR3 is TGTGCCAGTAGTACCGGGTATTGGGCTAATGAAAAA. This chain connects TRBV19 to TRBJ1-4; unclear D gene. The read terminates 3 residues ahead of where the CDR3 ends, so the germline J gene completes it. Germline-derived CDR1 and CDR2 are LNHDA and SQIVND (reference sequence). CDR3 length: 15 amino acids. Trimming left V 4 bases short and J 3 bases short, with 12 bases between.

This clone was seen at least ten times. The CDR3 end is not reached by the read, which stops 3 residues before it; the germline J gene fills it in. The chain is built from TRBV7-2 and TRBJ2-7, with 9 bases that match TRBD2. In germline, CDR1 is SGHTA, CDR2 FQGNSA. Trimming at V came to 6 bases and at J to 4 bases, leaving 10 bases not matched to a gene. CDR3 length: 15 amino acids. Partial CDR3 DNA: TGTGCCAGCAGTTACAGTTCTAGCGGGATTTACGAG. Its translation: CASSYSSSGIYE. The complete CDR3 reads CASSYSSSGIYEQYF.

This clone came up many times. The read terminates 3 residues ahead of where the CDR3 ends, so the germline J gene completes it. The chain is built from TRBV20-1 and TRBJ1-2, with D unclear. Trimming took off 0 bases at V and 5 bases at J, with 13 bases between the two ends. This CDR3 contains 14 residues. From germline, CDR1 is DFQATT and CDR2 SNEGSKA (reference sequence). The CDR3 protein is CSARDQNKEYGYTF. The covered CDR3 bases are TGCAGTGCTAGAGATCAGAATAAAGAATATGGC.

Many counts were recorded for this clone. From the germline J gene comes the end of the CDR3, since the read stops 3 residues before it. The chain uses TRBV6-1 and TRBJ1-3; 8 nucleotides line up with TRBD1. The length of the CDR3 is 16 residues. J lost 1 base, V lost 4 bases, and 6 bases had no gene match. Per the germline V gene, CDR1 is MNHNS and CDR2 is SASEGT. The sequenced CDR3 bases are TGTGCCAGCAGTGCTTCCAGGGGGCTATCTGGAAACACC. Translated: CASSASRGLSGNT. The entire CDR3 is CASSASRGLSGNTIYF.

This clone was counted many times. The read ends 3 residues before the CDR3 terminus; that terminus is restored from the germline J gene. This chain uses TRBV28 with TRBJ2-5; TRBD2 matches at 8 bases. The V gene's germline CDR1 is MDHEN and CDR2 SYDVKM. This CDR3 has 15 residues. The ends lost 11 bases at V and 5 bases at J; junction bases unmatched: 16. CDR3 DNA (partial): TGTGCCTGTAGGGTAGCGGGGAAATTGGTTGAGACC. This sequence encodes CACRVAGKLVET. The whole CDR3 reads CACRVAGKLVETQYF. Full variable domain (outside the CDR3, taken from reference TRBV28 and TRBJ2-5): DVKVTQSSRYLVKRTGEKVFLECVQDMDHENMFWYRQDPGLGLRLIYFSYDVKMKEKGDIPEGYSVSREKKERFSLILESASTNQTSMYLCACRVAGKLVETQYFGPGTRLLVL.

This clone was seen at least ten times. The missing CDR3 end, 3 residues past where the read stops, is filled in from the germline J gene. V usage is TRBV20-1 and J usage is TRBJ1-1; D unresolved. The germline V gene has CDR1 DFQATT and CDR2 SNEGSKA (reference sequence). Trimming shortened V by 2 bases and J by 0 bases, and 16 bases separated the two germline ends. The CDR3 spans 16 residues. Here the CDR3 reads CSARNRGQILNTEAFF. Incomplete CDR3 DNA: TGCAGTGCTAGAAACCGGGGTCAGATATTGAACACTGAA.

This clone occurred many times. Sequencing ends 3 residues short of the CDR3 end; the germline J gene provides the rest. The V gene is TRBV5-1, the J gene TRBJ1-3; 8 bases align to TRBD1. J lost 4 bases, V lost 0 bases, and 3 bases had no gene match. This CDR3 is built from 15 residues. Per germline, CDR1 SGHRS and CDR2 YFSETQ. CDR3 residues: CASSLEQGEGNTIYF. CDR3 bases read: TGCGCCAGCAGCTTGGAACAGGGGGAGGGAAACACC.

Many counts were recorded for this clone. The read falls 3 residues short of the CDR3 end, and the missing part is taken from the germline J gene. V is TRBV28 and J is TRBJ2-1; 10 nucleotides line up with TRBD2. CDR1 is MDHEN, CDR2 SYDVKM, per germline. This CDR3 region has 14 residues. Losses at the gene ends were 6 bases for V and 7 bases for J; bases not matched to a gene: 6. The CDR3 region is CASRTRAGGNEQFF. The sequenced CDR3 bases are TGTGCCAGCAGAACTAGAGCGGGGGGGAATGAG.

This clone came up many times. The CDR3 end is not reached by the read, which stops 3 residues before it; the germline J gene fills it in. The rearrangement uses TRBV6-2 or TRBV6-3 and TRBJ2-3, with D possibly matching TRBD1 (5 bases). The germline V gene encodes CDR1 MNHEY and CDR2 SVGEGT. The ends were cut back, 0 bases at V and 4 bases at J, with 11 bases in the middle. CDR3 length equals 15 residues. This chain's CDR3 is CASSYSIQGPDTQYF. CDR3 bases read: TGTGCCAGCAGTTACTCGATCCAGGGCCCAGATACG.

This clone was detected ten times or more. The CDR3 goes on 3 residues after the read ends, and that part is filled in from the germline J gene. This chain uses TRBV5-1 with TRBJ2-7; D possibly corresponds to TRBD1 (6 bases). This CDR3 region has 14 residues. With 5 bases removed from V and 6 bases from J, the gap between germline ends came to 18 bases. Germline CDR1 and CDR2: SGHRS and YFSETQ. CDR3 DNA, as far as it was read: TGCGCCAGCAGACTCGAAGGGACATCGGCCGAG. This codes for CASRLEGTSAE. The CDR3 in its entirety is CASRLEGTSAEQYF. Variable domain in full (rest from reference TRBV5-1 and TRBJ2-7): KAGVTQTPRYLIKTRGQQVTLSCSPISGHRSVSWYQQTPGQGLQFLFEYFSETQRNKGNFPGRFSGRQFSNSRSEMNVSTLELGDSALYLCASRLEGTSAEQYFGPGTRLTVT.

There are many counts of this clone. Coverage ceases 3 residues before the CDR3 finishes, and the germline J gene fills in the end. The V call is TRBV4-1, the J call TRBJ2-7, with 7 bases matching TRBD1. The V and J ends lost 0 bases and 0 bases, in that order; junction bases with no gene match: 11. This CDR3 is built from 18 residues. The germline V gene has CDR1 MGHRA and CDR2 YSYEKL. The CDR3 DNA, read in part, is TGCGCCAGCAGCCAAGACCCTTTGACAGGGCCCAACTCCTACGAG. Translating it yields CASSQDPLTGPNSYE. The entire CDR3 protein is CASSQDPLTGPNSYEQYF.

This clone was counted ten times or more. The read is 3 residues too short to cover the CDR3 end, so that end is filled in from the germline J gene. The rearrangement joins TRBV7-9 to TRBJ2-7; 7 bases fit TRBD1. The CDR3 runs to 15 residues. Trimming at V came to 1 base and at J to 5 bases, leaving 8 bases not matched to a gene. Germline CDR1 and CDR2: SEHNR and FQNEAQ (reference sequence). CDR3 bases read: TGTGCCAGCAGCTTAGTAGGGGGCCCGGGTGACGAG. Protein product: CASSLVGGPGDE. The whole CDR3 is CASSLVGGPGDEQYF.

This clone was seen repeatedly, ten times or more. Read sequence stops 3 residues before the CDR3 end, and the germline J gene provides the missing end. The chain joins TRBV10-1 to TRBJ1-1; TRBD1 might be the D (5 bases). Trimming shortened V by 7 bases and J by 5 bases, and 14 bases separated the two germline ends. Germline V lookup: CDR1 WNHNN, CDR2 SYGVQD (reference sequence). The CDR3 loop spans 13 amino acids. CDR3 DNA (partial): TGCGCCAGCAAAGCCAGGGAGAGAACTGAA. It yields the protein CASKARERTE. The entire CDR3 is CASKARERTEAFF.